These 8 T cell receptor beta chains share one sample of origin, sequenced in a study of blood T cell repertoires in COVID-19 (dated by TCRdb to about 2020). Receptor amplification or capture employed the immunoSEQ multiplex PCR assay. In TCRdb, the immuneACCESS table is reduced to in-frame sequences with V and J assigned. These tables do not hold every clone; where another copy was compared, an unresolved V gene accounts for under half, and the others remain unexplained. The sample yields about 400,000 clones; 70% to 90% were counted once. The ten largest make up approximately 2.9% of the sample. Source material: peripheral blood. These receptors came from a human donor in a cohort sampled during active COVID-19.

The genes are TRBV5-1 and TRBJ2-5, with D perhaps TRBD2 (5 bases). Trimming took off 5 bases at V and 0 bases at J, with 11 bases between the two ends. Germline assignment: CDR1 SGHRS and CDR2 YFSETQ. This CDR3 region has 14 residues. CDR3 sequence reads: CASSGGGYQETQYF. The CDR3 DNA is TGCGCCAGCAGTGGAGGTGGGTACCAAGAGACCCAGTACTTC.

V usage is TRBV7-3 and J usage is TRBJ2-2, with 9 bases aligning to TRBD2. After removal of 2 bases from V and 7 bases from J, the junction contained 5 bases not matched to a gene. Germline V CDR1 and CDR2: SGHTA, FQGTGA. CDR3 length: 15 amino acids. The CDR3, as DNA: TGTGCCAGCAGCTTACCCGCGGGGGGGATCGGGGAGCTGTTTTTT. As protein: CASSLPAGGIGELFF.

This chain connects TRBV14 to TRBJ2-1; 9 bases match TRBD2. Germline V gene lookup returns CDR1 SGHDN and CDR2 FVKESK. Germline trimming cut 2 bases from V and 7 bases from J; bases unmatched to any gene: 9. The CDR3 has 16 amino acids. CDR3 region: CASSQRAGGPWNEQFF. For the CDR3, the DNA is TGTGCCAGCAGCCAAAGGGCGGGAGGGCCCTGGAATGAGCAGTTCTTC.

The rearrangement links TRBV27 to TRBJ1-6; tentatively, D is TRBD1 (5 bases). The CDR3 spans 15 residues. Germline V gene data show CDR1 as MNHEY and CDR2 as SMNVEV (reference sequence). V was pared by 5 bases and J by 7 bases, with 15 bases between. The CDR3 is CASSKPGLGNSPLHF. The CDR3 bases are TGTGCCAGCAGTAAACCGGGACTAGGAAATTCACCCCTCCACTTT.

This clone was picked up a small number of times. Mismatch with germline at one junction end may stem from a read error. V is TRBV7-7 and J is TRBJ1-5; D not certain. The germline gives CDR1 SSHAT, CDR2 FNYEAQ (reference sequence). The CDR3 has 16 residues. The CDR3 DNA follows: TGTGCTAGCAGCGACCGGGGAGAGGTTCCTAAACAGCCCCAGCATTTT. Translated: CASSDRGEVPKQPQHF.

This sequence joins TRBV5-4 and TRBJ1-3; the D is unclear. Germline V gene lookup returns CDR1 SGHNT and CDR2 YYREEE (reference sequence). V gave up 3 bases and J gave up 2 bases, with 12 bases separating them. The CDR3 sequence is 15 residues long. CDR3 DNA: TGTGCCAGCAGCTCCGGAGGCGGCCCTGGAAACACCATATATTTT. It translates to CASSSGGGPGNTIYF.

The CDR3 sequence is CASSLKHEGAYGYTF. In DNA, the CDR3 is TGTGCCAGCAGCTTAAAACACGAGGGGGCCTATGGCTACACCTTC. The chain couples TRBV7-3 to TRBJ1-2, with 7 bases lining up with TRBD1. Per germline, CDR1 SGHTA and CDR2 FQGTGA. The CDR3 has 15 amino acids. V was clipped by 1 base and J by 4 bases; unmatched bases: 6.

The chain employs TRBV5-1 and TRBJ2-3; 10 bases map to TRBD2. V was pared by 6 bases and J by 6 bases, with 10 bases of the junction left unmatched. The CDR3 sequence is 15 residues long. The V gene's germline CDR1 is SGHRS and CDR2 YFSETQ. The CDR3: CASTLVAGGRDTQYF. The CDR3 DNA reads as TGCGCCAGCACTCTGGTAGCGGGGGGTAGGGATACGCAGTATTTT. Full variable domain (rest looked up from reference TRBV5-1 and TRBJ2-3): KAGVTQTPRYLIKTRGQQVTLSCSPISGHRSVSWYQQTPGQGLQFLFEYFSETQRNKGNFPGRFSGRQFSNSRSEMNVSTLELGDSALYLCASTLVAGGRDTQYFGPGTRLTVL.